This T cell receptor (beta chain) is drawn from a study of shared clonotypes between healthy human individuals. Per germline, CDR1 LNHDA and CDR2 SQIVND (reference sequence). The CDR3 spans 16 residues. The ends lost 4 bases at V and 6 bases at J; junction bases unmatched: 9. A remark on this clone: Its specificity is unknown.

Produced via immunoSEQ multiplex PCR; TCRdb's table is partial and in-frame only. Of 740,000 or so clones in the sample, around four fifths are singletons; the top ten hold 1.5% to 2%. Study findings and constraints: Generally, naive subsets came out with larger estimated richness than memory subsets.

This TCR came from a woman in her thirties in good health. The chain links TRBV19 to TRBJ2-1, with TRBD2 matching 10 bases. The sequenced sample was memory CD4+ T cells sorted from blood. Subset noted: CD45RA-negative fraction. CDR3 bases: TGTGCCAGTAGTACCGGTGGGCTAGCGGGAGTCAATGAGCAGTTCTTC. Translating gives CASSTGGLAGVNEQFF.